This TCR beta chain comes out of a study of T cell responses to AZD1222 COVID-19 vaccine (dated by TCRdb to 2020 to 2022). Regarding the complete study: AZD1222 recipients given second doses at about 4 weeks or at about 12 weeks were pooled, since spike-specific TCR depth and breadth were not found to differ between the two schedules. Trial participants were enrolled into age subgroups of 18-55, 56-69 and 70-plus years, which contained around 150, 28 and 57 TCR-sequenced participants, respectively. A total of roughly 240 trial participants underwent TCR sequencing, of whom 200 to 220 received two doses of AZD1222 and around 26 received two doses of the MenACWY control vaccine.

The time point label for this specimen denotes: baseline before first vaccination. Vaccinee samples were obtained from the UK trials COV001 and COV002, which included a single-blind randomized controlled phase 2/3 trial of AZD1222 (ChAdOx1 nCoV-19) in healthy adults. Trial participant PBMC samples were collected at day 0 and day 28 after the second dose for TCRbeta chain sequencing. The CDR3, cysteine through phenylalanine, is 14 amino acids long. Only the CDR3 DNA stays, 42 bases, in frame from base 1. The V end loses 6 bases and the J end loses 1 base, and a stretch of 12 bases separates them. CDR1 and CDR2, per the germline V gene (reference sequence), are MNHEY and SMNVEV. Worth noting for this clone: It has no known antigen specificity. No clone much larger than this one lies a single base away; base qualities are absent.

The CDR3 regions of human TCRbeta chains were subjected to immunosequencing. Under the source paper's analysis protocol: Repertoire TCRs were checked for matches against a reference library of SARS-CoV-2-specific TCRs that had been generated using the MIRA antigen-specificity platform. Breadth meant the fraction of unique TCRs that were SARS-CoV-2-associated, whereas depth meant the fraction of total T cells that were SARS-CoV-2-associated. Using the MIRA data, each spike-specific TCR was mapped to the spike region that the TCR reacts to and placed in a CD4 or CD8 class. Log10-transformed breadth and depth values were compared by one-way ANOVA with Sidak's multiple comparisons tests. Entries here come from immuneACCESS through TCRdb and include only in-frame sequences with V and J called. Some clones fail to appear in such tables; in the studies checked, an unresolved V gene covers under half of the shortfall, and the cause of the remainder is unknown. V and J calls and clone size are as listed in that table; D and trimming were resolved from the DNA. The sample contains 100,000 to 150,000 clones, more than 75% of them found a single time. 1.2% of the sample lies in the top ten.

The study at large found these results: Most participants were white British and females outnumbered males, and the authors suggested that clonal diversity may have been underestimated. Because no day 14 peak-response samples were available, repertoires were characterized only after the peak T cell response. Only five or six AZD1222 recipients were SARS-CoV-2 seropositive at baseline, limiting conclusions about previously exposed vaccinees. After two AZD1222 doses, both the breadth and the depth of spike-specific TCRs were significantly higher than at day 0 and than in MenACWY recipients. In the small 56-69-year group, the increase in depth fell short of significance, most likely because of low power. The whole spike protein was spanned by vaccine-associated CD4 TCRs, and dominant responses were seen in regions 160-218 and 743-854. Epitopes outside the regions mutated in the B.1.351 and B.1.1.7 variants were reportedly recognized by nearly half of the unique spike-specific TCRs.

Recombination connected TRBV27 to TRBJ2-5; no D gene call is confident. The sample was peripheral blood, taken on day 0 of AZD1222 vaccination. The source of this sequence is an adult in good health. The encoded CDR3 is CASSLRSPQETQYF. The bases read TGTGCCAGCAGCCTCCGGAGCCCCCAAGAGACCCAGTACTTC.